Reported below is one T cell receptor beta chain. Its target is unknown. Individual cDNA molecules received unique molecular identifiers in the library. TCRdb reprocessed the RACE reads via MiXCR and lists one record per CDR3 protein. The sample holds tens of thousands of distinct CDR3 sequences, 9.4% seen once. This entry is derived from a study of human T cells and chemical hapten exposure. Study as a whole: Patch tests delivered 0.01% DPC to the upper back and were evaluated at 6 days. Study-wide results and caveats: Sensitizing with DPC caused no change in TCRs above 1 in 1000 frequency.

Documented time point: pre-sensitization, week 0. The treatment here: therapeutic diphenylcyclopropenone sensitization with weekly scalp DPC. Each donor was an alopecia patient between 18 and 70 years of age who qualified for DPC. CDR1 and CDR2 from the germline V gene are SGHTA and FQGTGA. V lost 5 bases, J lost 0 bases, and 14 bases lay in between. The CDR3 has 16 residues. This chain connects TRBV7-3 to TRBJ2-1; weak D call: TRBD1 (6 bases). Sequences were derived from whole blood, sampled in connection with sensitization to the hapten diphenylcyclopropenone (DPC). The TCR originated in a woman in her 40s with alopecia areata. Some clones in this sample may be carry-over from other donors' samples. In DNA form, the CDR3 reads TGTGCCAGCAGCCCCCAGGGGAGCAGCTCCTACAATGAGCAGTTCTTC. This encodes CASSPQGSSSYNEQFF.